The T cell receptor beta chain described here comes from a study of monozygotic twins with inflammatory bowel disease. The study, taken as a whole, reports: Twins with IBD were found to have lower TCRbeta diversity (inverse Simpson) than healthy co-twins.

Following a re-call of the 5' RACE reads, TCRdb has one entry per CDR3 protein and lacks DNA. This repertoire includes 210,000 or so distinct CDR3 sequences. After skipping T cell sorting, the authors isolated total RNA from whole blood. The CDR3 extends over 18 amino acids. Germline-derived CDR1 and CDR2 are MGHRA and YSYEKL. On this clonotype: Its antigen remains unknown.

This chain joins TRBV4-1 and TRBJ1-2; TCRdb's D gene call, TRBD1, goes unchecked for lack of DNA. Sequencing used blood. This TCR was sampled from a human donor with ulcerative colitis or Crohn's disease, or a healthy co-twin of an affected twin (not recorded which). The CDR3 region is CASSPPGQGAGLFYGYTF.